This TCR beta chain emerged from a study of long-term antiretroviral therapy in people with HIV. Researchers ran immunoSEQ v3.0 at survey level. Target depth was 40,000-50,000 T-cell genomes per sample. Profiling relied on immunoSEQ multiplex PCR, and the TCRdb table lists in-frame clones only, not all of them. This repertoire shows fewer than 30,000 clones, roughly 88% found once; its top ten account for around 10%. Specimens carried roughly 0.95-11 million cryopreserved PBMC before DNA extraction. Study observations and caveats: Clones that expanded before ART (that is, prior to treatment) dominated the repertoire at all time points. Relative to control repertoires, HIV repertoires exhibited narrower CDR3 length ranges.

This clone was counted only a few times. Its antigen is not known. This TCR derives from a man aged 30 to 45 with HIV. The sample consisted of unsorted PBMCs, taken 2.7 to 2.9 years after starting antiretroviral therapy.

Here the CDR3 reads CAWSVEPTRKLFF. The DNA for the CDR3 is TGTGCCTGGAGTGTAGAACCCACGAGGAAACTGTTTTTT. This rearrangement joins TRBV30 to TRBJ1-4; D is ambiguous. V lost 0 bases and J lost 11, with 13 bases in between. This CDR3 has 13 amino acids. Looked up from germline, CDR1 is GTSNPN and CDR2 is SVGIG (reference sequence).